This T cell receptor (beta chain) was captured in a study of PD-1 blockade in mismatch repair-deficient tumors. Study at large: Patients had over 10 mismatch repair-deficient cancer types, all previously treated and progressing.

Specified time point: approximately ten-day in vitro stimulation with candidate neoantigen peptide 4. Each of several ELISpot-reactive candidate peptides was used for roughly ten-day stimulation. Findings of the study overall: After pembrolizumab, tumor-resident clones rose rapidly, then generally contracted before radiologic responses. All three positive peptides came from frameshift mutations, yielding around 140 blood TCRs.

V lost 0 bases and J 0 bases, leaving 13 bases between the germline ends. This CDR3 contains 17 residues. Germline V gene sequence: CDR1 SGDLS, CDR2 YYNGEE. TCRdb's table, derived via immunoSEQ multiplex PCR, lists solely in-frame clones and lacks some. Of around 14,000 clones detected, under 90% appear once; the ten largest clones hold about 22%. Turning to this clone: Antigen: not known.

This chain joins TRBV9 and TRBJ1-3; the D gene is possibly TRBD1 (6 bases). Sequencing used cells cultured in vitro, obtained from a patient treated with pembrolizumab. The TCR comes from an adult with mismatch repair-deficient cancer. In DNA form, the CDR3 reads TGTGCCAGCAGCGTAGATGGAGGGACAAGCTCTGGAAACACCATATATTTT. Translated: CASSVDGGTSSGNTIYF.